Listed below are T cell receptor beta chains from one sample, sequenced in a study of blood T cell repertoires in COVID-19. Data came from immunoSEQ multiplex PCR; TCRdb stores just in-frame clones and leaves some out. In the table there are about 240,000 clones, just under 85% of which are singletons. Sample: peripheral blood. These receptors all come from an elderly woman with acute or convalescent COVID-19. Each CDR3 is given with its conserved first and last residue. A D gene is named only where the DNA matches it firmly. The size field is filled for only some rows; it gives once, few, many or a size class.

size,D,J,V,DNA,CDR3
-,TRBD1,TRBJ1-2,TRBV5-1,TGCGCCAGCAGCTCGACCGGGACAGTCGGCGATGGCTACACCTTC,CASSSTGTVGDGYTF
-,-,TRBJ1-5,TRBV2,TGTGCCAGCAGGGAGGGTCCTCAGCCCCAGCATTTT,CASREGPQPQHF
-,TRBD1,TRBJ1-4,TRBV18,TGTGCCAGCTCACCTACAGGGGAGCCAGGGGGAAAACTGTTTTTT,CASSPTGEPGGKLFF
-,TRBD2,TRBJ2-7,TRBV2,TGTGCCAGCGGAATACTAGCGGGGGACGAGCAGTACTTC,CASGILAGDEQYF
-,TRBD2,TRBJ2-1,TRBV20-1,TGCAGTGCTAGTGATAGCGGGGGCGTCAATGAGCAGTTCTTC,CSASDSGGVNEQFF
-,-,TRBJ1-1,TRBV28,TGTGCCAGCAGTTTGATAGGCGGTGGGGGCCCGACTGAAGCTTTCTTT,CASSLIGGGGPTEAFF
few,-,TRBJ2-3,TRBV15,TGTGCCACCAGCTTTCGGACAGCTACCACAGATACGCAGTATTTT,CATSFRTATTDTQYF
-,-,TRBJ2-7,TRBV4-1,TGCGCCAGCAGCCAATCGCAGGGACACGCGTACGAGCAGTACTTC,CASSQSQGHAYEQYF
-,-,TRBJ1-6,TRBV7-9,TGTGCCAGCAGCTTCAGGGTGGGCAATTCACCCCTCCACTTT,CASSFRVGNSPLHF
-,-,TRBJ1-6,TRBV30,TGTGCCTGGAGTGTAGATAGTACGAATTCACCCCTCCACTTT,CAWSVDSTNSPLHF
-,-,TRBJ1-1,TRBV5-1,TGCGCCAGCAGCTTGGTCCAGGGGACGGGCACTGAAGCTTTCTTT,CASSLVQGTGTEAFF
once,TRBD1,TRBJ1-5,TRBV28,TGTGCCAGCAGTTTTGAGGGGGCGGGGCCCCAGCATTTT,CASSFEGAGPQHF
few,TRBD2,TRBJ2-1,TRBV6-6,TGTGCTAGTAGCGGGGCCCCCCCCTATGAGCAGTTCTTC,CASSGAPPYEQFF
few,TRBD2,TRBJ2-7,TRBV3-1/TRBV3-2,TGTGCCAGCAGCCGAGGACTAGCGGGGCTCTCATCCTTC,CASSRGLAGLSSF
once,-,TRBJ1-2,TRBV6-5,TGTGCCAGCACTCCCTCAGGGGCGGTGAGCTATGGCTACACCTTC,CASTPSGAVSYGYTF
-,-,TRBJ2-1,TRBV25-1,TGTGCCAGCAGTGATCAGGGGCGCTTGCATTACAATGAGCAGTTCTTC,CASSDQGRLHYNEQFF
-,TRBD1,TRBJ1-3,TRBV6-5,TGTGCCAGCAGGGGGACAGGGGGAGGTGGAAACACCATATATTTT,CASRGTGGGGNTIYF
-,-,TRBJ1-4,TRBV15,TGTGCCACCAGCAGAGGCGGGGCTGCAACTAATGAAAAACTGTTTTTT,CATSRGGAATNEKLFF
-,-,TRBJ1-5,TRBV19,TGTGCCAGTAGTATAAAGGGGGATAGCAATCAGCCCCAGCATTTT,CASSIKGDSNQPQHF
-,-,TRBJ1-1,TRBV6-6,TGTGCCAGCAGTTACTCGGGGCGCACTGAAGCTTTCTTT,CASSYSGRTEAFF
-,TRBD1,TRBJ2-1,TRBV29-1,TGCAGCGTTGAAAACTACAGGGGACCTGAGCAGTTCTTC,CSVENYRGPEQFF
-,-,TRBJ2-3,TRBV5-1,TGCGCCAGCAGCTTATATCTAGCCGCAGATACGCAGTATTTT,CASSLYLAADTQYF
-,TRBD1,TRBJ1-6,TRBV5-1,TGCGCCAGCAGCTTGCAACCCGGACAGGGTGCGAATTCACCCCTCCACTTT,CASSLQPGQGANSPLHF
-,-,TRBJ1-6,TRBV3-1/TRBV3-2,TGTGCCAGCAGCCAAGGGACAGTTTATAATTCACCCCTCCACTTT,CASSQGTVYNSPLHF
-,-,TRBJ1-1,TRBV12-3/TRBV12-4,TGTGCCAGCAGTCCGCGGGGGAACACTGAAGCTTTCTTT,CASSPRGNTEAFF
-,TRBD1,TRBJ1-2,TRBV29-1,TGCAGCGCTGGGACAGGGGAGTTTCACTATGGCTACACCTTC,CSAGTGEFHYGYTF
-,-,TRBJ1-4,TRBV6-1,TGTGCCAGCAGTGATACAGGGTTACGTGAAAAACTGTTTTTT,CASSDTGLREKLFF
-,-,TRBJ1-2,TRBV7-9,TGTGCCACCGCCCGGGAGAACTATGGCTACACCTTC,CATARENYGYTF
-,TRBD1,TRBJ1-1,TRBV10-3,TGTGCCATCAGTGACGACAGGGGGCGGACTGAAGCTTTCTTT,CAISDDRGRTEAFF
-,-,TRBJ1-3,TRBV30,TGTGCCTGGAGTGTATTCTCCGGAAACACCATATATTTT,CAWSVFSGNTIYF
-,-,TRBJ2-5,TRBV7-9,TGTGCCAGCAGCTTAATGGGGCAGGGGACCCAGTACTTC,CASSLMGQGTQYF
-,-,TRBJ1-3,TRBV19,TGTGCCAGTAGTATAACGGCTACAGGATCTGGAAACACCATATATTTT,CASSITATGSGNTIYF
-,TRBD1,TRBJ2-5,TRBV18,TGTGCCAGCTCCCTAAGCCGGACAGGGCGCTACCAAACCCCAGAGACCCAGTACTTC,CASSLSRTGRYQTPETQYF
-,-,TRBJ2-2,TRBV4-2,TGTGCCAGCAGCCAAGACCACTCTGAGCTGTTTTTT,CASSQDHSELFF
-,-,TRBJ2-7,TRBV3-1/TRBV3-2,TGTGCCAGCAGCCCCGGACAACAGGGTCCCTACGAGCAGTACTTC,CASSPGQQGPYEQYF
-,-,TRBJ1-1,TRBV9,TGTGCCAGCAGCGTAGAGCTTGAAGCTTTCTTT,CASSVELEAFF
once,-,TRBJ1-6,TRBV11-2,TGTGCCAGCAGCTCTGGGAGAGTGGCAGGCCGGGGGGCCCTCCACTTT,CASSSGRVAGRGALHF
many,TRBD1,TRBJ1-6,TRBV6-6,TGTGCCAGCAGTGACCAAGGGACAGGGAGGTCACCCCTCCACTTT,CASSDQGTGRSPLHF
-,-,TRBJ2-7,TRBV5-1,TGCGCCAGCAGCCGGGGGGCGCAGGACGAGCAGTACTTC,CASSRGAQDEQYF
-,-,TRBJ1-5,TRBV6-5,TGTGCCAGCAGGCGGGTGGGGGGGGATCAGCCCCAGCATTTT,CASRRVGGDQPQHF
-,TRBD1,TRBJ1-6,TRBV18,TGTGCCAGCTCGGACAGGGTCAATGGTTCACCCCTCCACTTT,CASSDRVNGSPLHF
-,-,TRBJ1-4,TRBV20-1,TGCAGTGCTAGTGGAGGGGGAAGTAGCGAAAAACTGTTTTTT,CSASGGGSSEKLFF
-,TRBD2,TRBJ2-1,TRBV11-2,TGTGCCAGCAGTGTCCTAGCGGGGGTTTCCTACAATGAGCAGTTCTTC,CASSVLAGVSYNEQFF
-,-,TRBJ2-7,TRBV5-1,TGCGCCAGCAGCTTGGCGCGGCAGGGATGGAGCGAGCAGTACTTC,CASSLARQGWSEQYF
-,-,TRBJ2-7,TRBV7-2,TGTGCCAGCAGTTTTGCGGGGTCCCACGAGCAGTACTTC,CASSFAGSHEQYF
-,-,TRBJ2-2,TRBV5-1,TGCGCCAGCAGCTTGGGGCAGTCCGCGAACACCGGGGAGCTGTTTTTT,CASSLGQSANTGELFF
once,TRBD1,TRBJ1-4,TRBV9,TGTGCCAGCAGCGTGGGACAGGGTATGGGCAATGAAAAACTGTTTTTT,CASSVGQGMGNEKLFF
-,-,TRBJ2-5,TRBV7-6,TGTGCCAGCAGCTTAGCCCAGGGGTCTCCCGGGACCCAGTACTTC,CASSLAQGSPGTQYF
-,TRBD1,TRBJ1-3,TRBV3-1/TRBV3-2,TGTGCCAGCAGCCCCGGAGGAGACAGGGGCTCTGGAAACACCATATATTTT,CASSPGGDRGSGNTIYF
few,-,TRBJ2-1,TRBV6-2/TRBV6-3,TGTGCCAGCAGTTCCCGGGGGAGCGCCAACGGAGGGAATGAGCAGTTCTTC,CASSSRGSANGGNEQFF
-,-,TRBJ2-1,TRBV2,TGTGCCAGCAGTGAAGCGCTCCTCAGGGCCAGTGAGCAGTTCTTC,CASSEALLRASEQFF
few,-,TRBJ1-2,TRBV2,TGTGCCAGCAACGTTGACAGGCAGGCGCATGGCTACACCTTC,CASNVDRQAHGYTF
-,-,TRBJ2-5,TRBV6-6,TGTGCCAGCACCCCCGGGGAGACCCAGTACTTC,CASTPGETQYF